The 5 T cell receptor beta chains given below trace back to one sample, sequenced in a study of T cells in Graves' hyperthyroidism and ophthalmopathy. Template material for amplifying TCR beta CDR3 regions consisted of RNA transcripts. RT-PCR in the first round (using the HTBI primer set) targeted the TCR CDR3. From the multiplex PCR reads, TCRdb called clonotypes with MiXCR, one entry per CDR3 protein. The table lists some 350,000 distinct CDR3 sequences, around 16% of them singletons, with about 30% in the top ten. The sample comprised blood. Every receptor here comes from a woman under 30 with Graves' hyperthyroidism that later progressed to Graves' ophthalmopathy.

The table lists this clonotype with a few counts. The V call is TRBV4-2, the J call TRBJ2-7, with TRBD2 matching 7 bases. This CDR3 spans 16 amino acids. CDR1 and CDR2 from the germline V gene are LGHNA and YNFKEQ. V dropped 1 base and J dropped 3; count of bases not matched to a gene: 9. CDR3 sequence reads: CASSQVIQRDRYEQYF. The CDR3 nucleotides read TGTGCCAGCAGCCAAGTTATCCAGCGGGATCGCTACGAGCAGTACTTC.

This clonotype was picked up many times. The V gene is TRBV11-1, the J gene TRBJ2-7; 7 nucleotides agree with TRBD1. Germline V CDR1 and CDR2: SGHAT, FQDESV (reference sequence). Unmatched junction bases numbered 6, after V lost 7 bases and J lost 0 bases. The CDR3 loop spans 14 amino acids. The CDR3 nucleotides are TGTGCCAGCAAGGGGGCCGGGTCCTCCTACGAGCAGTACTTC. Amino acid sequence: CASKGAGSSYEQYF.

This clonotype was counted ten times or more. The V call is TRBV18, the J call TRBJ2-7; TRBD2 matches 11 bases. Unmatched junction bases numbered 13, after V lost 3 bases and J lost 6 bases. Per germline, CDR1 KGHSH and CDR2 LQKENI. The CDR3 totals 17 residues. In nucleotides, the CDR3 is TGTGCCAGCTCACCTCCTTTGGGCTTTGGGACTAGCGGCGAGCAGTACTTC. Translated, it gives CASSPPLGFGTSGEQYF.

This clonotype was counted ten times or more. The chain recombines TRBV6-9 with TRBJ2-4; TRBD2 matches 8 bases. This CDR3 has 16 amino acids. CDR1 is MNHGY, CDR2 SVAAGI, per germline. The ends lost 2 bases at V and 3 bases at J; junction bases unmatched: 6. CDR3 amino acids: CASSYGLAGVKNIQYF. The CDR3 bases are TGTGCCAGCAGTTATGGGCTAGCGGGCGTCAAAAACATTCAGTACTTC.

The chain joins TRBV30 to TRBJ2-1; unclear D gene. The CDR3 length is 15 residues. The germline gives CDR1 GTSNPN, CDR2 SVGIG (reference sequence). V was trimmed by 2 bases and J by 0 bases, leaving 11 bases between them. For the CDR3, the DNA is TGTGCCTGGAGTCCCCCCCCGGGCTCCTACAATGAGCAGTTCTTC. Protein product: CAWSPPPGSYNEQFF.